Included here is one TCR beta chain sequence, with context. The antigen it binds to is not known. No base qualities exist here, and no much larger clone lies one base off it. Another Seattle source contributed samples from volunteer blood donors who had recovered from COVID-19. Collaborating institutions collected whole blood in K2EDTA tubes following their own protocols. For TCRbeta analysis, collaborators shipped samples in one of three forms: frozen whole blood, isolated PBMCs, or DNA extracted from either of those sample types. This entry is derived from a study of blood T cell repertoires in COVID-19 (dated by TCRdb to about 2020). For the study in its entirety: Collaborator samples came from the United States, Italy and Spain and covered acute and convalescent phases of COVID-19. The dataset comprised deeply sampled blood TCRbeta repertoires from subjects exposed to, actively infected with, or recovered from COVID-19. A freely available public database, intended as a resource for researchers studying the immune response to SARS-CoV-2, is where the repertoires were released. A de-identified subject ID, COVID-19 status, age in years and sex were almost always included in the sample metadata. Where HLA class I and class II types were available, the types were taken from metadata supplied by the sample provider, not from assay-based typing. The samples were drawn from two sources: the first 160 participants of the ongoing ImmuneRACE study, and 1,254 subjects contributed by 6 global collaborators. The prospective study material was composed of cDNA or gDNA derived from T cells, B-cell-depleted T cells, or PBMCs. The paper as a whole reports these results and caveats: Clinical and demographic metadata were provided uncurated, with the amount varying by source and participant.

The immunoSEQ Assay, a bias-controlled multiplex PCR, was used to amplify TCRbeta CDR3 regions from genomic DNA. The paper's processing steps were these. Within the assay, amplification of reference gene primers was used to estimate how many nucleated cells each sample contained. Sequence reads were collapsed and filtered to measure the absolute abundance of every unique TCRbeta CDR3 rearrangement. For each sample, productive Simpson clonality was calculated as the square root of Simpson's diversity index over productive rearrangements. Here the immuneACCESS table is served through TCRdb, limited to in-frame sequences with V and J called. Missing clones are a known gap in these copies; in checked studies unresolved V genes cover under half, and the rest lacks a known reason. That table furnishes V, J and clone size, whereas the DNA furnished D and trimming. The sample data list some 230,000 clones, and 86% of these were observed just once. Roughly 2.3% of the sample comes from the top ten.

For this chain, trimming is 2 bases at the V end and 4 bases at the J end, and the number of junction bases without a gene match is 4. Via the germline V gene, CDR1 is SGHTS and CDR2 YDEGEE. From the cysteine through the phenylalanine, the CDR3 covers 15 amino acids. CDR3 DNA is the only sequence kept; it has 45 bases, read in frame from the first base. The clonotype comes from a man younger than 45 who had recovered from COVID-19. The rearranged segments are TRBV5-8 and TRBJ2-7, with 12 junctional bases fitting TRBD2. Input material: peripheral blood. The CDR3 amino acid sequence is: CASSLLTSGGYEQYF. The bases are TGTGCCAGCAGCTTACTAACTAGCGGGGGGTACGAGCAGTACTTC.